A single sample gave rise to the 32 T cell receptor beta chains below, sequenced in a study of shared clonotypes between healthy human individuals. TCRdb's copy holds only in-frame clones and misses some; the assay was immunoSEQ multiplex PCR. The sample includes roughly 1,500,000 clones, around 98.5% of them seen just once. Sequencing was performed on naive CD4+ T cells sorted from blood. Subset given: CD45RA+ positively selected. The source of these receptors is a man between 25 and 39 years old in good health.

The chain recombines TRBV4-1 with TRBJ1-2; 10 nucleotides line up with TRBD1. This CDR3 contains 15 residues. Unmatched junction bases numbered 3, after V lost 2 bases and J lost 3 bases. Germline loops: CDR1 MGHRA, CDR2 YSYEKL. CDR3 coding DNA: TGCGCCAGCAGCCAAAGGGACAGGGGCCACTATGGCTACACCTTC. It encodes CASSQRDRGHYGYTF.

The gene calls are TRBV10-3 and TRBJ1-3; 7 positions agree with TRBD1. Trimming took 0 bases from V and 6 from J; bases not matched to a gene: 8. Germline CDR1 reads ENHRY; CDR2 reads SYGVKD. The CDR3 consists of 16 residues. CDR3 region: CAISESRGQKSNTIYF. Here the CDR3 DNA reads TGTGCCATCAGTGAGTCGCGGGGACAGAAGTCAAACACCATATATTTT.

This clone appeared a single time. The chain uses TRBV5-4 and TRBJ1-5; a possible D gene is TRBD1 (5 bases). V lost 3 bases and J lost 9, with 13 bases in between. The CDR3 has 13 residues. Per germline, CDR1 SGHNT and CDR2 YYREEE (reference sequence). The CDR3: CASSSDRDGPQHF. The CDR3 region has the DNA TGTGCCAGCAGCTCCGACAGAGACGGGCCCCAGCATTTT. Drawing the rest from reference TRBV5-4 and TRBJ1-5, the complete variable domain is ETGVTQSPTHLIKTRGQQVTLRCSSQSGHNTVSWYQQALGQGPQFIFQYYREEENGRGNFPPRFSGLQFPNYSSELNVNALELDDSALYLCASSSDRDGPQHFGDGTRLSIL.

In this sample, this clone turned up a few times. Other DNA sequences from this sample encode an identical CDR3 as well. The rearrangement joins TRBV19 to TRBJ2-5, with D hard to call. The CDR3 length is 11 residues. V was clipped by 0 bases and J by 5 bases, with 1 base between them. CDR1 is LNHDA and CDR2 is SQIVND in the germline V gene (reference sequence). CDR3 DNA: TGTGCCAGTAGTATAGAGGAGACCCAGTACTTC. Encoded protein: CASSIEETQYF.

V usage is TRBV7-2 and J usage is TRBJ2-1; D ambiguous. Germline V lookup: CDR1 SGHTA, CDR2 FQGNSA. The V and J ends lost 3 bases and 6 bases respectively, with 15 bases between them. The CDR3 sequence is 15 residues long. The CDR3 DNA follows: TGTGCCAGCAGCTTTAGTAGCCGCACCTTCAATGAGCAGTTCTTC. Encoded protein: CASSFSSRTFNEQFF. The whole variable domain, remainder taken from reference TRBV7-2 and TRBJ2-1, is GAGVSQSPSNKVTEKGKDVELRCDPISGHTALYWYRQSLGQGLEFLIYFQGNSAPDKSGLPSDRFSAERTGGSVSTLTIQRTQQEDSAVYLCASSFSSRTFNEQFFGPGTRLTVL.

The rearrangement joins TRBV28 to TRBJ2-1; TRBD2 agrees at 10 bases. The CDR3 spans 17 residues. The V segment lost 3 bases and the J segment 6 bases; nucleotides outside the gene matches: 11. Germline V gives CDR1 MDHEN, CDR2 SYDVKM. CDR3 coding DNA: TGTGCCAGCAGTTTTCTTCGGCTAGCGGGAGTATCCAATGAGCAGTTCTTC. Translation gives CASSFLRLAGVSNEQFF.

The J gene is TRBJ2-5, the V gene TRBV15, with no clear D. Germline V gives CDR1 LNHNV, CDR2 YYDKDF (reference sequence). Trimming left V 0 bases short and J 7 bases short, with 6 bases between. CDR3 length: 12 amino acids. The CDR3 sequence is CATSRDRTTQYF. CDR3 sequence (DNA): TGTGCCACCAGCAGAGACCGAACGACCCAGTACTTC.

The chain has TRBV27 and TRBJ2-5; 12 positions agree with TRBD2. The V gene's germline CDR1 is MNHEY and CDR2 SMNVEV (reference sequence). J gave up 7 bases and V 2 bases, and 5 bases lay outside the gene matches. This CDR3 has 15 amino acids. The CDR3 loop reads CASSLTPSGRGTQYF. The CDR3, as DNA: TGTGCCAGCAGTTTAACCCCTAGCGGGAGGGGGACCCAGTACTTC.

The rearrangement uses TRBV12-5 and TRBJ2-1, with TRBD1 as a possible D gene (5 bases). V lost 1 base and J lost 4, with 11 bases in between. Per germline, CDR1 LGHNT and CDR2 FRNRAP. This CDR3 has 15 residues. Here the CDR3 reads CASGLGQGEYNEQFF. The CDR3 DNA is TGTGCTAGTGGTTTGGGGCAGGGCGAATACAATGAGCAGTTCTTC. Complete variable domain (other parts from reference TRBV12-5 and TRBJ2-1): DARVTQTPRHKVTEMGQEVTMRCQPILGHNTVFWYRQTMMQGLELLAYFRNRAPLDDSGMPKDRFSAEMPDATLATLKIQPSEPRDSAVYFCASGLGQGEYNEQFFGPGTRLTVL.

The V call is TRBV29-1, the J call TRBJ2-3, with TRBD2 matching over 13 bases. The V and J ends lost 5 bases and 4 bases, in that order; junction bases with no gene match: 6. The V gene's germline CDR1 is SQVTM and CDR2 ANQGSEA. The CDR3 spans 15 residues. CDR3 in amino acids: CSVNGLAGVADTQYF. The CDR3 coding sequence is TGCAGCGTTAACGGACTAGCGGGAGTCGCAGATACGCAGTATTTT.

The V and J genes are TRBV6-6 and TRBJ2-7; D not resolved. The CDR3 runs 11 residues. Trimming cost V 3 bases and J 9 bases, with 9 bases left between them. From germline, CDR1 is MNHNY and CDR2 SVGAGI (reference sequence). The CDR3 DNA is TGTGCCAGCAGTTATCTGGAAACGCAGTACTTC. Protein: CASSYLETQYF.

This chain uses TRBV4-3 with TRBJ2-7, with 8 bases aligning to TRBD2. There are 15 residues in the CDR3. Germline CDR1 and CDR2: LGHNA and YSLEER. The V and J ends lost 4 bases and 4 bases, in that order; junction bases with no gene match: 9. The CDR3 DNA reads as TGCGCCAGCAGCCTGGGGTCGGGAGGGCCTTACGAGCAGTACTTC. It yields the protein CASSLGSGGPYEQYF.

This chain's CDR3 is CASTFGRGTSGELFF. The CDR3 DNA follows: TGTGCCAGCACTTTCGGTCGGGGGACATCCGGGGAGCTGTTTTTT. The chain carries TRBV27 and TRBJ2-2; D may be TRBD1 or TRBD2 (6 bases each). Germline V CDR1 and CDR2: MNHEY, SMNVEV (reference sequence). V dropped 7 bases and J dropped 6 bases, with 18 bases sitting between them. This CDR3 comprises 15 residues.

The chain recombines TRBV18 with TRBJ2-1; no firm D call. V was trimmed by 3 bases and J by 0 bases, leaving 12 bases between them. This CDR3 spans 16 amino acids. Germline values: CDR1 KGHSH, CDR2 LQKENI. For the CDR3, the DNA is TGTGCCAGCTCACCGCGAGAGATGAGCTCCTACAATGAGCAGTTCTTC. Translation gives CASSPREMSSYNEQFF.

The DNA of the CDR3 is TGCGCCAGCAGCTTTGGGACTAACTATGGCTACACCTTC. Its protein product is CASSFGTNYGYTF. The V and J genes are TRBV5-1 and TRBJ1-2; unclear D gene. The V gene lost 2 bases and the J gene lost 0 bases, with 5 bases spanning the gap. CDR1 is SGHRS and CDR2 is YFSETQ in the germline V gene. This CDR3 comprises 13 residues.

This chain connects TRBV18 to TRBJ2-7; no clear D. Between the trimmed V and J ends, which lost 3 bases and 2 bases, there was a span of 14 bases. Per germline, CDR1 KGHSH and CDR2 LQKENI. The CDR3 runs to 15 residues. The DNA of the CDR3 is TGTGCCAGCTCACCGCTCCTAGGCAGTACCTACGAGCAGTACTTC. Its translation: CASSPLLGSTYEQYF.

The V gene is TRBV29-1, the J gene TRBJ2-1; 7 bases map to TRBD1. This CDR3 is built from 14 residues. The V segment lost 4 bases and the J segment 6 bases; nucleotides outside the gene matches: 9. Per the germline V gene, CDR1 is SQVTM and CDR2 is ANQGSEA. CDR3 region: CSVGFTAGGNEQFF. Here the CDR3 DNA reads TGCAGCGTTGGGTTTACGGCAGGGGGCAATGAGCAGTTCTTC.

The chain employs TRBV6-1 and TRBJ2-4; 13 bases are shared with TRBD2. V lost 6 bases and J lost 9; bases outside the gene matches: 8. The CDR3 covers 15 residues. Germline V gene sequence: CDR1 MNHNS, CDR2 SASEGT. The CDR3 sequence is CASSGLAGVSSIQYF. CDR3 sequence (DNA): TGTGCCAGCAGCGGACTAGCGGGAGTCTCAAGCATTCAGTACTTC.

The chain has TRBV9 and TRBJ2-6; D may match TRBD1 or TRBD2 (5 bases each). From germline, CDR1 is SGDLS and CDR2 YYNGEE. This CDR3 is built from 17 residues. V was cut by 3 bases and J by 1 base, with 14 bases left in between. CDR3 protein: CASSAGTAQSGANVLTF. Here the CDR3 DNA reads TGTGCCAGCAGCGCGGGGACGGCCCAATCTGGGGCCAACGTCCTGACTTTC.

This chain connects TRBV30 to TRBJ1-1, with D possibly matching TRBD1 (5 bases). Trimming took off 7 bases at V and 7 bases at J, with 13 bases between the two ends. The CDR3 is 11 residues long. Germline assignment: CDR1 GTSNPN and CDR2 SVGIG (reference sequence). CDR3 region: CASNRDFEAFF. CDR3 DNA: TGTGCCTCGAACCGGGACTTTGAAGCTTTCTTT.

The V and J genes are TRBV11-2 and TRBJ2-5; TRBD1 matches 8 bases. The germline V gene has CDR1 SGHAT and CDR2 FQNNGV. The CDR3 loop spans 14 amino acids. The V gene end was trimmed by 5 bases and the J gene end by 2 bases; junction bases not matched to a gene: 4. This CDR3 is CASSGTGFQETQYF. The CDR3 nucleotides are TGTGCCAGCAGCGGGACAGGTTTTCAAGAGACCCAGTACTTC.

In its sample, this clone was seen once. This CDR3 reads CASSSGLGGEQYF. The CDR3 DNA reads TGTGCCAGCAGCTCGGGACTAGGGGGCGAGCAGTACTTC. The V and J genes are TRBV7-3 and TRBJ2-7; 8 nucleotides align to TRBD2. The CDR3 is 13 residues long. Germline V lookup: CDR1 SGHTA, CDR2 FQGTGA. The V segment lost 4 bases and the J segment 6 bases; nucleotides outside the gene matches: 5.

This clone was seen just once. The chain links TRBV28 to TRBJ2-7, with 7 bases fitting TRBD1. J was trimmed by 3 bases and V by 1 base; bases with no gene match: 3. CDR3 size: 14 residues. Looked up from germline, CDR1 is MDHEN and CDR2 is SYDVKM. CDR3 sequence: CASSLSGTVYEQYF. CDR3 DNA sequence: TGTGCCAGCAGTTTATCTGGGACAGTCTACGAGCAGTACTTC.

This sequence joins TRBV7-3 and TRBJ2-7; TRBD1 matches at 7 bases. Per the germline V gene, CDR1 is SGHTA and CDR2 is FQGTGA. There are 14 residues in the CDR3. The V segment lost 1 base and the J segment 5 bases; nucleotides outside the gene matches: 5. CDR3 in DNA: TGTGCCAGCAGCTTAAGTCCAGGGGGAAACGAGCAGTACTTC. This sequence encodes CASSLSPGGNEQYF.

The rearrangement uses TRBV18 and TRBJ1-1, with D uncertain. The CDR3 length is 15 residues. Per the germline V gene, CDR1 is KGHSH and CDR2 is LQKENI. V lost 3 bases to trimming and J lost 1 base, with 12 bases between them. CDR3: CASSPITPGNTEAFF. The CDR3 DNA is TGTGCCAGCTCACCGATAACCCCCGGGAACACTGAAGCTTTCTTT.

The V call is TRBV5-6, the J call TRBJ2-7; perhaps TRBD2 as D (5 bases). V dropped 2 bases and J dropped 4 bases, with 19 bases sitting between them. The V gene's germline CDR1 is SGHDT and CDR2 YYEEEE. The CDR3 runs 16 residues. In DNA, the CDR3 is TGTGCCAGCAGCTTAGGGTCTAGCAAGAGATCTTACGAGCAGTACTTC. Translated: CASSLGSSKRSYEQYF.

The rearrangement links TRBV6-1 to TRBJ1-2; D unresolved. Germline CDR1 MNHNS, CDR2 SASEGT. The ends were cut back, 1 base at V and 7 bases at J, with 7 bases in the middle. The CDR3 loop spans 12 amino acids. The CDR3 DNA is TGTGCCAGCAGTGAAGGGGTTCTTGGCTACACCTTC. This encodes CASSEGVLGYTF.

This clone has only a few counts. This chain connects TRBV5-8 to TRBJ1-1; 7 nucleotides match TRBD1. Trimming at V came to 4 bases and at J to 0 bases, leaving 12 bases not matched to a gene. This CDR3 contains 17 residues. Germline CDR1 SGHTS, CDR2 YDEGEE. CDR3 sequence (DNA): TGTGCCAGCAGCGCCAACAGGGGCCACCCCATGAACACTGAAGCTTTCTTT. This translates into CASSANRGHPMNTEAFF.

This sequence joins TRBV9 and TRBJ1-2; TRBD1 agrees at 7 bases. The V gene end was trimmed by 4 bases and the J gene end by 0 bases; junction bases not matched to a gene: 6. CDR3 length: 15 residues. Looked up from germline, CDR1 is SGDLS and CDR2 is YYNGEE. The CDR3: CASSLTGTANYGYTF. The DNA for the CDR3 is TGTGCCAGCAGCTTAACCGGGACAGCTAACTATGGCTACACCTTC.

This chain connects TRBV10-3 to TRBJ1-5; perhaps TRBD1 as D (6 bases). V dropped 0 bases and J dropped 5 bases, with 17 bases sitting between them. Germline CDR1 reads ENHRY; CDR2 reads SYGVKD. The CDR3 runs 17 residues. CDR3 protein: CAISESKIGTRDQPQHF. The CDR3 bases are TGTGCCATCAGTGAGTCGAAGATAGGGACACGGGATCAGCCCCAGCATTTT.

The J gene is TRBJ2-7, the V gene TRBV7-2, with TRBD2 matching over 10 bases. In germline, CDR1 is SGHTA, CDR2 FQGNSA. V lost 2 bases and J lost 5; bases outside the gene matches: 3. The CDR3 is made up of 14 amino acids. This CDR3 is CASSLYLAGDEQYF. The CDR3 region has the DNA TGTGCCAGCAGCTTATATCTAGCGGGAGACGAGCAGTACTTC.

This clone was seen a single time. This chain connects TRBV6-5 to TRBJ1-1, with 10 bases fitting TRBD1. CDR1 and CDR2 (germline): MNHEY, SVGAGI. The CDR3 sequence is 15 residues long. V was clipped by 4 bases and J by 5 bases; unmatched bases: 7. CDR3 in amino acids: CASSLLTGGGTEAFF. In DNA form, the CDR3 reads TGTGCCAGCAGTTTGTTGACAGGGGGCGGGACTGAAGCTTTCTTT.